The clone carrying this T cell receptor beta chain was counted at least ten times. This entry is derived from a study of neurological immune-mediated disorders. CDR1 and CDR2 from the germline V gene are SGHRS and YFSETQ. The CDR3 length is 15 residues. The germline V and J ends were trimmed by 0 bases and 10 bases, with 14 bases remaining between them. Each CDR3 protein is one row after TCRdb ran MiXCR on the 5' RACE reads. The sample has 25,000 to 30,000 distinct CDR3 sequences; about an eighth are singletons. The chain employs TRBV5-1 and TRBJ1-6; tentative D call: TRBD1 (5 bases). Source material: PBMCs. This TCR was sampled from a woman in her sixties or seventies in good health. Written as DNA, the CDR3 is TGCGCCAGCAGCTTGGAATGGAGGGGCGACTCACCCCTCCACTTT. Residues: CASSLEWRGDSPLHF. Full variable domain (rest looked up from reference TRBV5-1 and TRBJ1-6): KAGVTQTPRYLIKTRGQQVTLSCSPISGHRSVSWYQQTPGQGLQFLFEYFSETQRNKGNFPGRFSGRQFSNSRSEMNVSTLELGDSALYLCASSLEWRGDSPLHFGNGTRLTVT.